What follows are 29 T cell receptor beta chains derived from one specimen sequenced in a study of cytomegalovirus exposure and HLA in healthy donors. Some clones are missing from TCRdb's copy, which holds only in-frame ones; the method was immunoSEQ multiplex PCR. The data contain 260,000 or so clones, 88% of them singletons. Material: PBMCs. Source of these receptors: a woman aged 18-30 years in good health and CMV-seronegative.

V gene TRBV30 combines with J gene TRBJ2-3, with D possibly being TRBD2 (6 bases). V shed 4 bases and J shed 6 bases, with 11 bases lying between them. Germline-derived CDR1 and CDR2 are GTSNPN and SVGIG (reference sequence). The CDR3 length is 12 residues. The CDR3 is CAWTTSADTQYF. The CDR3 DNA follows: TGTGCCTGGACGACTAGTGCGGATACGCAGTATTTT.

This chain joins TRBV5-1 and TRBJ2-3, with 8 bases lining up with TRBD2. Germline V lookup: CDR1 SGHRS, CDR2 YFSETQ. There are 16 residues in the CDR3. V dropped 0 bases and J dropped 1; count of bases not matched to a gene: 4. The CDR3: CASSLGYGGGTDTQYF. The CDR3 DNA follows: TGCGCCAGCAGCTTGGGATACGGGGGGGGCACAGATACGCAGTATTTT.

The chain links TRBV14 to TRBJ2-5, with 9 nucleotides matching TRBD1. Germline CDR1 is SGHDN and CDR2 is FVKESK. CDR3 size: 17 residues. J lost 7 bases, V lost 1 base, and 13 bases had no gene match. CDR3 residues: CASSQAPPGQGRRTQYF. CDR3 in DNA: TGTGCCAGCAGCCAAGCCCCGCCGGGACAGGGAAGGAGGACCCAGTACTTC.

This clone was seen a few times. CDR3 sequence reads: CASSRLQGQPQHF. CDR3 nucleotide sequence: TGCGCCAGCAGCCGACTACAGGGTCAGCCCCAGCATTTT. The gene calls are TRBV4-1 and TRBJ1-5; D is possibly TRBD1 (6 bases). The V gene lost 4 bases and the J gene lost 6 bases, with 10 bases spanning the gap. CDR1 is MGHRA and CDR2 is YSYEKL in the germline V gene. CDR3 length: 13 amino acids.

The V and J genes are TRBV28 and TRBJ2-7, with D possibly being TRBD1 (6 bases). The V end was cut by 0 bases, the J end by 4 bases, with 16 bases between. The CDR3 is 16 amino acids. Germline V lookup: CDR1 MDHEN, CDR2 SYDVKM. CDR3 loop: CASSLWDSLARYEQYF. The CDR3, as DNA: TGTGCCAGCAGTTTATGGGACAGCCTAGCTAGGTACGAGCAGTACTTC.

This chain uses TRBV9 with TRBJ1-4; D possibly corresponds to TRBD1 (6 bases). CDR1 and CDR2 from the germline V gene are SGDLS and YYNGEE. The CDR3 extends over 15 amino acids. The V end lost 2 bases, the J end lost 8 bases, and 16 bases lay between the germline ends. The CDR3 loop is CASSVHPGVGEKLFF. Written as DNA, the CDR3 is TGTGCCAGCAGCGTCCATCCAGGGGTAGGCGAAAAACTGTTTTTT.

CDR3 bases: TGCGCCAGCAGCCAAGTACTCGGGAGACCCAGCACAGATACGCAGTATTTT. It yields the protein CASSQVLGRPSTDTQYF. V is TRBV4-3 and J is TRBJ2-3; perhaps TRBD2 as D (6 bases). The CDR3 is 17 amino acids. Between the trimmed V and J ends, which lost 1 base and 0 bases, there was a span of 14 bases. Germline CDR1 and CDR2: LGHNA and YSLEER.

The chain recombines TRBV5-6 with TRBJ2-1; 9 bases fit TRBD2. The ends lost 3 bases at V and 8 bases at J; junction bases unmatched: 9. The CDR3 length is 15 residues. Germline V gene lookup returns CDR1 SGHDT and CDR2 YYEEEE. CDR3 protein: CASSSGTSLTDEQFF. CDR3 sequence (DNA): TGTGCCAGCAGCTCCGGGACTAGCCTCACTGATGAGCAGTTCTTC.

This chain connects TRBV2 to TRBJ2-5, with 11 bases fitting TRBD2. The CDR3 length is 16 residues. The V and J ends lost 4 bases and 1 base, in that order; junction bases with no gene match: 5. Germline V lookup: CDR1 SNHLY, CDR2 FYNNEI. DNA for the CDR3: TGTGCCAGCAGTGGCCCGACTAGCGGGGTCCAAGAGACCCAGTACTTC. Its translation is CASSGPTSGVQETQYF.

The chain has TRBV14 and TRBJ1-2; D gene uncertain. The ends were cut back, 3 bases at V and 8 bases at J, with 10 bases in the middle. This CDR3 has 12 residues. Germline V gene data show CDR1 as SGHDN and CDR2 as FVKESK. CDR3 sequence: CASSHSTWGYTF. CDR3 sequence (DNA): TGTGCCAGCAGCCACAGTACATGGGGCTACACCTTC. The whole variable domain, remainder taken from reference TRBV14 and TRBJ1-2, is EAGVTQFPSHSVIEKGQTVTLRCDPISGHDNLYWYRRVMGKEIKFLLHFVKESKQDESGMPNNRFLAERTGGTYSTLKVQPAELEDSGVYFCASSHSTWGYTFGSGTRLTVV.

The chain couples TRBV6-4 to TRBJ1-4, with 12 bases that match TRBD1. Germline assignment: CDR1 MRHNA and CDR2 SNTAGT. V lost 1 base and J lost 4; bases outside the gene matches: 25. The CDR3 covers 24 residues. The DNA of the CDR3 is TGTGCCAGCAGTGACTTGGGACAGGGGGCGGCCTTTCTTAGTTCCCGCAAGGATAATGAAAAACTGTTTTTT. Its translation: CASSDLGQGAAFLSSRKDNEKLFF.

The chain carries TRBV28 and TRBJ1-2, with TRBD1 matching over 7 bases. With V trimmed by 6 bases and J by 0 bases, 7 bases remained unmatched. Germline V lookup: CDR1 MDHEN, CDR2 SYDVKM. The CDR3 is 15 amino acids. The CDR3 DNA sequence: TGTGCCAGCAGATCCGACAGGGTAGCTAACTATGGCTACACCTTC. Translated: CASRSDRVANYGYTF.

This sequence joins TRBV28 and TRBJ2-3, with 7 bases lining up with TRBD1. Per germline, CDR1 MDHEN and CDR2 SYDVKM. Germline trimming cut 6 bases from V and 0 bases from J; bases unmatched to any gene: 9. CDR3 length equals 16 residues. The CDR3 bases are TGTGCCAGCAGCCCGGGACAGCAAGGTAGCACAGATACGCAGTATTTT. It codes for CASSPGQQGSTDTQYF.

This clone has a single count. The chain uses TRBV27 and TRBJ2-2, with a possible D match to TRBD2 (6 bases). Germline V CDR1 and CDR2: MNHEY, SMNVEV (reference sequence). The V end lost 2 bases, the J end lost 0 bases, and 10 bases lay between the germline ends. The CDR3 extends over 16 amino acids. The CDR3 spells CASSLNSGTNTGELFF. In DNA, the CDR3 is TGTGCCAGCAGTTTAAATAGCGGAACGAACACCGGGGAGCTGTTTTTT.

CDR3 region: CASSPFRRTSGYNEQFF. CDR3 bases: TGTGCCAGCAGTCCCTTTCGCCGGACTAGCGGTTACAATGAGCAGTTCTTC. V and J are TRBV28 and TRBJ2-1; TRBD2 matches at 10 bases. The junction had 11 bases not matched to a gene; V was cut back by 5 bases and J by 4 bases. The germline V gene encodes CDR1 MDHEN and CDR2 SYDVKM. The CDR3 runs 17 residues.

The chain is built from TRBV19 and TRBJ2-7, with D maybe TRBD1 (6 bases). Germline V gene data show CDR1 as LNHDA and CDR2 as SQIVND (reference sequence). V lost 6 bases to trimming and J lost 0 bases, with 15 bases between them. The CDR3 consists of 15 residues. The CDR3 is CASRGSGQSSYEQYF. The CDR3 region has the DNA TGTGCCAGTAGGGGTTCCGGACAGAGCTCCTACGAGCAGTACTTC. The variable domain in full, completed from reference TRBV19 and TRBJ2-7, reads DGGITQSPKYLFRKEGQNVTLSCEQNLNHDAMYWYRQDPGQGLRLIYYSQIVNDFQKGDIAEGYSVSREKKESFPLTVTSAQKNPTAFYLCASRGSGQSSYEQYFGPGTRLTVT.

This clone appeared a single time. The CDR3 sequence is CASSLRPTRADTQYF. The CDR3 DNA reads as TGTGCCAGCAGCCTACGCCCGACTAGGGCAGATACGCAGTATTTT. The chain combines TRBV9 with TRBJ2-3, with D tentatively TRBD2 (6 bases). Germline V CDR1 and CDR2: SGDLS, YYNGEE. The ends were cut back, 4 bases at V and 4 bases at J, with 16 bases in the middle. This CDR3 has 15 residues.

The chain couples TRBV5-1 to TRBJ2-2; D is uncertain. Germline assignment: CDR1 SGHRS and CDR2 YFSETQ. CDR3 length equals 15 residues. The ends were cut back, 0 bases at V and 2 bases at J, with 8 bases in the middle. Here the CDR3 reads CASSLVEANTGELFF. The CDR3 DNA sequence: TGCGCCAGCAGCTTGGTCGAGGCTAACACCGGGGAGCTGTTTTTT.

The gene calls are TRBV6-4 and TRBJ1-5; possibly TRBD1 for D (6 bases). From germline, CDR1 is MRHNA and CDR2 SNTAGT. Trimming removed 0 bases at V and 0 bases at J, with 24 bases between. The CDR3 sequence is 21 residues long. The CDR3 DNA sequence: TGTGCCAGCAGTGACTCAAGACGGGCAGGGGATCCTCGTTATAGCAATCAGCCCCAGCATTTT. It is translated as CASSDSRRAGDPRYSNQPQHF.

The gene calls are TRBV25-1 and TRBJ2-1; no clear D gene. Trimming removed 4 bases at V and 6 bases at J, with 4 bases between. Germline V gives CDR1 MGHDK, CDR2 SYGVNS. The CDR3 sequence is 11 residues long. The CDR3 here is CASSAGNEQFF. DNA of the CDR3: TGTGCCAGCAGTGCGGGCAATGAGCAGTTCTTC.

The genes are TRBV6-1 and TRBJ2-7, with TRBD2 matching 11 bases. This CDR3 is 15 amino acids long. In germline, CDR1 is MNHNS, CDR2 SASEGT. The ends lost 6 bases at V and 0 bases at J; junction bases unmatched: 4. The CDR3 spells CASSTGTSGSYEQYF. The DNA for the CDR3 is TGTGCCAGCAGCACCGGGACTAGCGGCTCCTACGAGCAGTACTTC.

The chain combines TRBV6-5 with TRBJ2-7; D remains unclear. Germline V gene sequence: CDR1 MNHEY, CDR2 SVGAGI. V shed 0 bases and J shed 1 base, with 10 bases lying between them. CDR3 size: 15 residues. The CDR3, as DNA: TGTGCCAGCAGTTACTCGGGTGGGCCATCCTACGAGCAGTACTTC. This gives the protein CASSYSGGPSYEQYF.

The V call is TRBV29-1, the J call TRBJ2-7; possible D gene TRBD2, 6 bases. CDR3 length: 13 amino acids. Germline V CDR1 and CDR2: SQVTM, ANQGSEA. Trimming left V 6 bases short and J 3 bases short, with 15 bases between. The CDR3 loop is CSVTGGGRYEQYF. The CDR3 nucleotides read TGCAGCGTAACAGGTGGAGGGCGCTACGAGCAGTACTTC.

The chain links TRBV19 to TRBJ2-2; TRBD2 agrees at 10 bases. In germline, CDR1 is LNHDA, CDR2 SQIVND (reference sequence). There are 16 residues in the CDR3. Germline trimming cut 5 bases from V and 6 bases from J; bases unmatched to any gene: 9. The CDR3 DNA reads TGTGCCAGTAGTGGCTGGCGTCTAGCGGGAGCCGGGGAGCTGTTTTTT. Translating gives CASSGWRLAGAGELFF. Looking up the rest from reference TRBV19 and TRBJ2-2 gives the full variable domain: DGGITQSPKYLFRKEGQNVTLSCEQNLNHDAMYWYRQDPGQGLRLIYYSQIVNDFQKGDIAEGYSVSREKKESFPLTVTSAQKNPTAFYLCASSGWRLAGAGELFFGEGSRLTVL.

The rearrangement links TRBV7-2 to TRBJ1-1, with D maybe TRBD1 (5 bases). Germline lookup yields CDR1 SGHTA and CDR2 FQGNSA. The V gene lost 1 base and the J gene lost 4 bases, with 7 bases spanning the gap. The CDR3 is 13 amino acids. The CDR3 nucleotides are TGTGCCAGCAGCTTAGGGCAGGGCACTGAAGCTTTCTTT. Translating gives CASSLGQGTEAFF.

This chain joins TRBV9 and TRBJ2-7; TRBD1 agrees at 9 bases. In germline, CDR1 is SGDLS, CDR2 YYNGEE. This CDR3 contains 15 residues. V shed 2 bases and J 0 bases; nucleotides not matched to a gene: 3. The CDR3, as DNA: TGTGCCAGCAGCGTCGGGACAGGGAGCTCCTACGAGCAGTACTTC. It is translated as CASSVGTGSSYEQYF.

This clone was observed once. The V and J genes are TRBV4-3 and TRBJ2-1, with 12 bases aligning to TRBD2. The CDR3 runs 16 residues. Losses at the gene ends were 0 bases for V and 8 bases for J; bases not matched to a gene: 5. CDR1 and CDR2 (germline): LGHNA, YSLEER. The CDR3 DNA sequence: TGCGCCAGCAGCCAAGAGTGGACTAGCGGGAACCATGAGCAGTTCTTC. It translates to CASSQEWTSGNHEQFF.

In its sample, this clone was seen a few times. CDR3 coding DNA: TGTGCCAGCAGTGAAGGAGATTCAGGGGCCTACGAGCAGTACTTC. It yields the protein CASSEGDSGAYEQYF. The chain is built from TRBV6-1 and TRBJ2-7, with a possible D match to TRBD1 (6 bases). This CDR3 region has 15 residues. V dropped 1 base and J dropped 2 bases, with 12 bases sitting between them. CDR1 is MNHNS, CDR2 SASEGT, per germline.

The chain is built from TRBV9 and TRBJ2-1; tentatively, D is TRBD2 (6 bases). The V and J ends lost 4 bases and 7 bases respectively, with 15 bases between them. The CDR3 has 14 residues. CDR1 is SGDLS and CDR2 is YYNGEE in the germline V gene. DNA of the CDR3: TGTGCCAGCAGCCCAAGGGTTGGGGGGAATGAGCAGTTCTTC. It translates to CASSPRVGGNEQFF.